The 12 T cell receptor beta chains below were found in one sample sequenced in a study of shared clonotypes between healthy human individuals. Repertoires were generated with immunoSEQ multiplex PCR, while TCRdb's copy carries only in-frame clones and drops some. The sample contains 1.5 million to 2.5 million clones, approximately 94% of which appear only once. CD45RO-negative cells were positively selected for CCR7, leaving out terminally differentiated effector memory CD45RA+ cells. The material sequenced was naive CD8+ T cells sorted from blood. These receptors were taken from a man younger than 35 in good health.

This sequence joins TRBV6-1 and TRBJ1-6; no clear D. The CDR3 consists of 17 residues. Trimming removed 4 bases from V and 3 bases from J, with 16 bases in between. Per the germline V gene, CDR1 is MNHNS and CDR2 is SASEGT. CDR3 region: CASSAVWEGLYNSPLHF. The DNA of the CDR3 is TGTGCCAGCAGTGCCGTCTGGGAGGGCCTCTATAATTCACCCCTCCACTTT.

The chain couples TRBV30 to TRBJ1-1; no clear D. The CDR3 is 12 amino acids. Per germline, CDR1 GTSNPN and CDR2 SVGIG (reference sequence). With 3 bases removed from V and 2 bases from J, the gap between germline ends came to 7 bases. The CDR3 here is CAWSHGNTEAFF. The CDR3 coding sequence is TGTGCCTGGAGCCACGGTAACACTGAAGCTTTCTTT.

The chain has TRBV27 and TRBJ1-1; 8 bases match TRBD1. Per germline, CDR1 MNHEY and CDR2 SMNVEV (reference sequence). The CDR3 loop spans 18 amino acids. V lost 3 bases, J lost 3 bases, and 15 bases stayed unmatched. This chain's CDR3 is CASSFIRPQGATDTEAFF. The CDR3 coding sequence is TGTGCCAGCAGTTTCATCCGACCTCAGGGGGCTACGGACACTGAAGCTTTCTTT.

The chain joins TRBV2 to TRBJ1-2, with a possible D match to TRBD1 (5 bases). Germline assignment: CDR1 SNHLY and CDR2 FYNNEI. The CDR3 has 12 amino acids. The V end was cut by 4 bases, the J end by 4 bases, with 7 bases between. CDR3 bases: TGTGCCAGCAGTGGGGACGGCTATGGCTACACCTTC. The encoded protein is CASSGDGYGYTF.

As for this clone: The junction shows a germline mismatch at one end, possibly a read error. V gene TRBV7-7 combines with J gene TRBJ1-3, with D tentatively TRBD1 (6 bases). Germline CDR1 is SSHAT and CDR2 is FNYEAQ (reference sequence). The length of the CDR3 is 14 residues. The CDR3, as DNA: TGTGCTAGCAGCTTAGATCCAGGGGCGGACACCATATATTTT. Translating gives CASSLDPGADTIYF.

This chain connects TRBV11-2 to TRBJ2-1; TRBD1 or TRBD2 may be the D gene (5 bases each). V was pared by 7 bases and J by 3 bases, with 13 bases between. Per the germline V gene, CDR1 is SGHAT and CDR2 is FQNNGV. The CDR3 contains 14 residues. This CDR3 reads CASTQPGSYNEQFF. CDR3 DNA sequence: TGTGCCAGCACCCAACCAGGGAGCTACAATGAGCAGTTCTTC.

This sequence joins TRBV5-4 and TRBJ2-7, with a weak D call TRBD1 (6 bases). The germline gives CDR1 SGHNT, CDR2 YYREEE (reference sequence). The CDR3 totals 15 residues. V dropped 4 bases and J dropped 3 bases, with 17 bases sitting between them. CDR3 DNA: TGTGCCAGCAGCCAGGGGCAGGGGACACTCTACGAGCAGTACTTC. Amino acid sequence: CASSQGQGTLYEQYF. The whole variable domain, filled in from reference TRBV5-4 and TRBJ2-7, reads ETGVTQSPTHLIKTRGQQVTLRCSSQSGHNTVSWYQQALGQGPQFIFQYYREEENGRGNFPPRFSGLQFPNYSSELNVNALELDDSALYLCASSQGQGTLYEQYFGPGTRLTVT.

V gene TRBV7-9 combines with J gene TRBJ2-5; tentative D call: TRBD1 (5 bases). CDR3 length: 13 residues. CDR1 and CDR2 (germline): SEHNR, FQNEAQ (reference sequence). The V and J ends lost 3 bases and 4 bases respectively, with 9 bases between them. The CDR3 nucleotides are TGTGCCAGCAGCTTTGGGGCTGCAGAGACCCAGTACTTC. As protein: CASSFGAAETQYF.

This chain connects TRBV5-1 to TRBJ2-7, with no clear D. This CDR3 contains 16 residues. Germline lookup yields CDR1 SGHRS and CDR2 YFSETQ. Trimming pared 0 bases from V and 2 bases from J, leaving 15 bases between. The CDR3 DNA is TGCGCCAGCAGCTTGGTGCCAGAGTCCGTACCCTACGAGCAGTACTTC. Translating gives CASSLVPESVPYEQYF.

This chain uses TRBV7-9 with TRBJ2-2, with D perhaps TRBD1 or TRBD2 (5 bases each). In germline, CDR1 is SEHNR, CDR2 FQNEAQ (reference sequence). V lost 3 bases, J lost 6 bases, and 17 bases lay in between. This CDR3 is 16 amino acids long. The CDR3 DNA sequence: TGTGCCAGCAGCTTCACCGGCTCTACGGGACCCGGGGAGCTGTTTTTT. Protein product: CASSFTGSTGPGELFF. Looking up the rest from reference TRBV7-9 and TRBJ2-2 gives the full variable domain: DTGVSQNPRHKITKRGQNVTFRCDPISEHNRLYWYRQTLGQGPEFLTYFQNEAQLEKSRLLSDRFSAERPKGSFSTLEIQRTEQGDSAMYLCASSFTGSTGPGELFFGEGSRLTVL.

The CDR3 region has the DNA TGTGCCTGGAGTGACAGGGCCCACAATGAGCAGTTCTTC. Translating gives CAWSDRAHNEQFF. This chain connects TRBV30 to TRBJ2-1; a possible D gene is TRBD1 (6 bases). Looked up from germline, CDR1 is GTSNPN and CDR2 is SVGIG (reference sequence). CDR3 size: 13 residues. Trimming shortened V by 1 base and J by 5 bases, and 9 bases separated the two germline ends.

This clone came up once. The V call is TRBV29-1, the J call TRBJ2-7; 9 nucleotides align to TRBD2. The CDR3 runs 12 residues. Looked up from germline, CDR1 is SQVTM and CDR2 is ANQGSEA. Germline trimming cut 6 bases from V and 4 bases from J; bases unmatched to any gene: 4. The CDR3: CSVGLANYEQYF. The DNA for the CDR3 is TGCAGCGTAGGACTAGCGAATTACGAGCAGTACTTC.